Below, 31 T cell receptor beta chains from the same sample are listed, as sequenced in a study of T cells after yellow fever vaccination. TCRdb redid the calling of the 5' RACE reads with MiXCR, one entry per CDR3 protein. The sample includes approximately 140,000 distinct CDR3 sequences, roughly 8% of them seen just once. Sample: CD4+ T cells sorted from PBMCs, taken 5 days after the yellow fever booster vaccination. These receptors came from a man younger than 40 who received the YFV17D yellow fever vaccine.

The gene calls are TRBV29-1 and TRBJ2-1; no clear D gene. The V end was cut by 4 bases, the J end by 0 bases, with 10 bases between. Germline assignment: CDR1 SQVTM and CDR2 ANQGSEA. CDR3 length: 14 residues. The CDR3 bases are TGCAGCGTTGGATTCCGGTCCTCCTACAATGAGCAGTTCTTC. Amino acids: CSVGFRSSYNEQFF.

Remarks on this clonotype: Given a much more abundant clone one base away, this may be a read error. The CDR3 DNA sequence: TGTGCCAGCGTCCCGGGACAGGGAACTCAGCCCCAGCATTTT. Its translation is CASVPGQGTQPQHF. V is TRBV19 and J is TRBJ1-5, with TRBD1 identical over 9 bases. J gave up 6 bases and V 9 bases, and 9 bases lay outside the gene matches. The length of the CDR3 is 14 residues. Germline CDR1 reads LNHDA; CDR2 reads SQIVND (reference sequence). Combining the CDR3 with reference TRBV19 and TRBJ1-5 gives the whole variable domain DGGITQSPKYLFRKEGQNVTLSCEQNLNHDAMYWYRQDPGQGLRLIYYSQIVNDFQKGDIAEGYSVSREKKESFPLTVTSAQKNPTAFYLCASVPGQGTQPQHFGDGTRLSIL.

CDR3 residues: CASSLVDSLLRNEQFF. CDR3 nucleotide sequence: TGTGCCAGCAGCTTAGTCGACTCGCTATTGAGGAATGAGCAGTTCTTC. This chain uses TRBV7-9 with TRBJ2-1, with D uncertain. The V gene lost 1 base and the J gene lost 7 bases, with 17 bases spanning the gap. The CDR3 spans 16 residues. Germline-derived CDR1 and CDR2 are SEHNR and FQNEAQ (reference sequence).

In this sample, this clonotype turned up many times. The rearrangement uses TRBV9 and TRBJ2-1; D gene ambiguous. The germline V gene has CDR1 SGDLS and CDR2 YYNGEE. There are 15 residues in the CDR3. V lost 0 bases, J lost 3 bases, and 10 bases lay in between. The chain's CDR3 is CASSVALRSYNEQFF. The CDR3 DNA reads TGTGCCAGCAGCGTAGCGTTGCGAAGCTACAATGAGCAGTTCTTC.

This clonotype was detected ten times or more. This chain uses TRBV6-5 with TRBJ2-7, with D possibly being TRBD1 or TRBD2 (5 bases each). Trimming removed 0 bases at V and 5 bases at J, with 14 bases between. Germline assignment: CDR1 MNHEY and CDR2 SVGAGI. This CDR3 spans 15 amino acids. The CDR3 reads CASSYSTALGNEQYF. The CDR3 DNA sequence: TGTGCCAGCAGTTACTCGACAGCACTAGGTAACGAGCAGTACTTC.

The CDR3 sequence is CASSFDGSSYNEQFF. In DNA form, the CDR3 reads TGTGCCAGCAGCTTTGACGGGAGCTCCTACAATGAGCAGTTCTTC. This chain joins TRBV5-4 and TRBJ2-1, with a tentative D call TRBD2 (6 bases). The germline gives CDR1 SGHNT, CDR2 YYREEE (reference sequence). The V end lost 2 bases, the J end lost 0 bases, and 9 bases lay between the germline ends. This CDR3 spans 15 amino acids.

This clonotype was observed at least ten times. V usage is TRBV12-3 or TRBV12-4 and J usage is TRBJ2-2; 10 nucleotides line up with TRBD2. J gave up 7 bases and V 7 bases, and 6 bases lay outside the gene matches. This CDR3 has 14 amino acids. CDR3 DNA sequence: TGTGCCAGCAAAGCGGGAGGGCATGGCGGGGAGCTGTTTTTT. It is translated as CASKAGGHGGELFF.

This clonotype appeared many times. J is TRBJ2-7 and V is TRBV12-3 or TRBV12-4; 12 positions agree with TRBD2. The CDR3 extends over 14 amino acids. V dropped 6 bases and J dropped 6; count of bases not matched to a gene: 6. The CDR3 protein is CASSETSGSSEQYF. As DNA, the CDR3 is TGTGCCAGCAGCGAGACTAGCGGGAGCAGCGAGCAGTACTTC.

In this sample, this clonotype turned up many times. The V gene is TRBV11-1, the J gene TRBJ2-2; a possible D gene is TRBD2 (8 bases). Germline V CDR1 and CDR2: SGHAT, FQDESV (reference sequence). The CDR3 runs to 17 residues. V shed 8 bases and J shed 3 bases, with 22 bases lying between them. The CDR3: CASLQAGGLDHTGELFF. The CDR3 DNA reads TGTGCCAGCCTCCAGGCAGGGGGACTAGATCACACCGGGGAGCTGTTTTTT.

This clonotype was observed many times. V is TRBV6-5 and J is TRBJ2-3; 10 bases agree with TRBD2. This CDR3 has 14 amino acids. J lost 5 bases, V lost 2 bases, and 1 base had no gene match. The germline V gene has CDR1 MNHEY and CDR2 SVGAGI. CDR3 loop: CASSYSGRGDTQYF. CDR3 nucleotides: TGTGCCAGCAGTTACAGCGGGAGGGGAGATACGCAGTATTTT.

This clonotype occurred many times. This sequence joins TRBV20-1 and TRBJ2-2, with 7 bases matching TRBD1. Trimming removed 2 bases from V and 0 bases from J; junction bases left unmatched: 9. The CDR3 consists of 17 residues. In germline, CDR1 is DFQATT, CDR2 SNEGSKA (reference sequence). The CDR3 bases are TGCAGTGCTAGACGGACGGGACAGCGAGCGAACACCGGGGAGCTGTTTTTT. The encoded protein is CSARRTGQRANTGELFF.

This clonotype was observed many times. This rearrangement joins TRBV7-8 to TRBJ1-2; D is uncertain. This CDR3 region has 13 residues. Trimming took 2 bases from V and 3 from J, leaving 7 bases between them. CDR1 and CDR2 (germline): SGHVS, FQNEAQ. CDR3 DNA: TGTGCCAGCAGCTTAAACACACACTATGGCTACACCTTC. Its protein is CASSLNTHYGYTF.

This clonotype occurred many times. The chain couples TRBV20-1 to TRBJ2-7, with 10 bases matching TRBD1. This CDR3 comprises 12 residues. Germline V gene sequence: CDR1 DFQATT, CDR2 SNEGSKA (reference sequence). Trimming removed 7 bases from V and 2 bases from J; junction bases left unmatched: 2. The CDR3 protein is CSVGQGAYEQYF. DNA for the CDR3: TGCAGTGTCGGACAGGGGGCCTACGAGCAGTACTTC.

This clonotype appeared many times. The genes are TRBV5-1 and TRBJ1-3, with a tentative D call TRBD1 (5 bases). Trimming pared 4 bases from V and 4 bases from J, leaving 9 bases between. From germline, CDR1 is SGHRS and CDR2 YFSETQ. The CDR3 extends over 13 amino acids. As DNA, the CDR3 is TGCGCCAGCAGCCGAGGACAAGGAAACACCATATATTTT. Its translation: CASSRGQGNTIYF.

This clonotype was observed at least ten times. The chain recombines TRBV15 with TRBJ2-7, with 7 bases identical to TRBD1. The germline CDR1 and CDR2 sequences are LNHNV and YYDKDF (reference sequence). The CDR3 sequence is 14 residues long. V trimming: 1 base; J trimming: 4 bases; junction bases outside the gene matches: 4. In DNA, the CDR3 is TGTGCCACCAGCAGAGGGACAGGACCATACGAGCAGTACTTC. This translates into CATSRGTGPYEQYF.

This clonotype has at least ten counts. The chain recombines TRBV20-1 with TRBJ1-2, with 7 bases matching TRBD1. The CDR3 contains 14 residues. Looked up from germline, CDR1 is DFQATT and CDR2 is SNEGSKA (reference sequence). V was pared by 1 base and J by 7 bases, with 9 bases of the junction left unmatched. The DNA for the CDR3 is TGCAGTGCTAGAGGTCAGGGGGAAAGCGGTGGCTACACCTTC. Amino acid sequence: CSARGQGESGGYTF.

V and J are TRBV10-3 and TRBJ2-3; D is possibly TRBD1 (6 bases). The CDR3 extends over 14 amino acids. The germline CDR1 and CDR2 sequences are ENHRY and SYGVKD. V lost 6 bases to trimming and J lost 0 bases, with 10 bases between them. The CDR3 is CAIRADSSTDTQYF. The CDR3 DNA sequence: TGTGCCATCAGGGCGGACAGTAGCACAGATACGCAGTATTTT.

This clonotype came up many times. The chain links TRBV14 to TRBJ2-5; possibly TRBD1 for D (6 bases). V lost 0 bases and J lost 2, with 16 bases in between. Germline CDR1 SGHDN, CDR2 FVKESK. The CDR3 totals 17 residues. The CDR3 region has the DNA TGTGCCAGCAGCCAAGAAGGGCGGCAGGGGCTACAAGAGACCCAGTACTTC. Residues: CASSQEGRQGLQETQYF.

The chain uses TRBV20-1 and TRBJ2-7, with 9 positions matching TRBD2. This CDR3 has 15 residues. CDR1 DFQATT and CDR2 SNEGSKA come from the germline V gene (reference sequence). V dropped 5 bases and J dropped 2; count of bases not matched to a gene: 10. As DNA, the CDR3 is TGCAGTGCTTGGACTAGCGCGAGGGGGGCCTACGAGCAGTACTTC. It codes for CSAWTSARGAYEQYF.

This clonotype was detected a few times. The chain couples TRBV7-2 to TRBJ1-5; D perhaps matches TRBD1 (5 bases). Germline assignment: CDR1 SGHTA and CDR2 FQGNSA. Trimming pared 5 bases from V and 1 base from J, leaving 15 bases between. This CDR3 is 16 amino acids long. Here the CDR3 reads CASSTGRDGSNQPQHF. Here the CDR3 DNA reads TGTGCCAGCAGCACAGGCCGGGACGGAAGCAATCAGCCCCAGCATTTT.

This clonotype was seen only a few times. This chain joins TRBV28 and TRBJ1-1; D remains ambiguous. Germline V lookup: CDR1 MDHEN, CDR2 SYDVKM. Deletions cut 6 bases from V and 7 bases from J, with 12 bases between. The CDR3 covers 12 residues. The CDR3 region has the DNA TGTGCCAGCAGACGGGGTCGACTTGAAGCTTTCTTT. This gives the protein CASRRGRLEAFF.

This clonotype was seen ten or more times. The CDR3 DNA reads as TGTGCCAGCAGTTATGGTTTTAAGGGGCGGAATGAGCAGTTCTTC. Amino acids: CASSYGFKGRNEQFF. The rearrangement uses TRBV6-5 and TRBJ2-1, with a tentative D call TRBD1 (5 bases). The CDR3 runs to 15 residues. Deletions cut 3 bases from V and 7 bases from J, with 16 bases between. Germline loops: CDR1 MNHEY, CDR2 SVGAGI.

This clonotype was seen at least ten times. The rearrangement uses TRBV5-8 and TRBJ1-5; D is undetermined. The CDR3 spans 16 residues. Deletions cut 7 bases from V and 1 base from J, with 18 bases between. Looked up from germline, CDR1 is SGHTS and CDR2 is YDEGEE. CDR3 residues: CASPGGPSLSNQPQHF. The CDR3 nucleotides are TGTGCCAGCCCGGGAGGCCCTAGCCTGAGCAATCAGCCCCAGCATTTT.

As for this clonotype: A read error may be the cause here, since a much bigger clone is one base away. The chain is built from TRBV5-6 and TRBJ2-1, with D unclear. This CDR3 spans 15 amino acids. Germline CDR1 SGHDT, CDR2 YYEEEE. CDR3 loop: CASTLRPSSYNEQFF. For the CDR3, the DNA is TGTGCCAGCACCTTGAGGCCCAGCTCCTACAATGAGCAGTTCTTC.

In this sample, this clonotype turned up many times. V is TRBV5-1 and J is TRBJ2-5; 13 bases map to TRBD2. With V trimmed by 4 bases and J by 2 bases, 5 bases remained unmatched. The CDR3 sequence is 16 residues long. CDR1 and CDR2 (germline): SGHRS, YFSETQ. CDR3 DNA sequence: TGCGCCAGCAGCAACTTACTAGCGGGAGGGCAAGAGACCCAGTACTTC. Amino acid sequence: CASSNLLAGGQETQYF.

This clonotype came up many times. The V and J genes are TRBV7-9 and TRBJ2-3; D unresolved. Trimming shortened V by 8 bases and J by 3 bases, and 9 bases separated the two germline ends. Germline-derived CDR1 and CDR2 are SEHNR and FQNEAQ (reference sequence). The CDR3 loop spans 12 amino acids. The CDR3 nucleotides are TGTGCCAGCGGACGCGATACAGATACGCAGTATTTT. Protein sequence: CASGRDTDTQYF.

This clonotype was counted ten times or more. The V call is TRBV29-1, the J call TRBJ1-1; TRBD1 matches 7 bases. The V gene's germline CDR1 is SQVTM and CDR2 ANQGSEA. Trimming took 7 bases from V and 5 from J; bases not matched to a gene: 10. This CDR3 region has 13 residues. The CDR3: CSAAGTVITEAFF. CDR3 DNA: TGCAGCGCAGCCGGGACAGTCATAACTGAAGCTTTCTTT.

The rearrangement uses TRBV7-2 and TRBJ2-7; D is perhaps TRBD1 or TRBD2 (5 bases each). The CDR3 is 16 residues long. Germline V lookup: CDR1 SGHTA, CDR2 FQGNSA. Trimming took off 5 bases at V and 0 bases at J, with 17 bases between the two ends. CDR3 bases: TGTGCCAGCAGCCAACGTGGTGGGGGTGGCTCCTACGAGCAGTACTTC. Translated: CASSQRGGGGSYEQYF.

This clonotype is medium-sized within its sample. This chain joins TRBV5-1 and TRBJ2-5; TRBD2 aligns across 7 bases. Per the germline V gene, CDR1 is SGHRS and CDR2 is YFSETQ. The CDR3 has 18 amino acids. With 2 bases clipped from V and 4 bases from J, the junction kept 17 bases outside the gene matches. The chain's CDR3 is CASSLQLFVSGKGETQYF. The CDR3, as DNA: TGCGCCAGCAGCTTACAACTTTTCGTGAGCGGGAAGGGAGAGACCCAGTACTTC.

This clonotype has a count of ten or more. The chain employs TRBV7-2 and TRBJ2-3; D perhaps matches TRBD2 (6 bases). Trimming shortened V by 5 bases and J by 1 base, and 13 bases separated the two germline ends. Per the germline V gene, CDR1 is SGHTA and CDR2 is FQGNSA. This CDR3 has 15 residues. CDR3 sequence: CASSAASARTDTQYF. The CDR3 DNA reads TGTGCCAGCAGCGCCGCTAGCGCACGCACAGATACGCAGTATTTT.

This clonotype was seen many times. This chain links TRBV3-1 with TRBJ2-3, with TRBD1 as a possible D gene (6 bases). V was pared by 2 bases and J by 2 bases, with 11 bases between. Germline values: CDR1 LGHDT, CDR2 YNNKEL (reference sequence). CDR3 length: 15 residues. CDR3: CASSQQGTFTDTQYF. DNA of the CDR3: TGTGCCAGCAGCCAACAGGGGACCTTCACAGATACGCAGTATTTT.